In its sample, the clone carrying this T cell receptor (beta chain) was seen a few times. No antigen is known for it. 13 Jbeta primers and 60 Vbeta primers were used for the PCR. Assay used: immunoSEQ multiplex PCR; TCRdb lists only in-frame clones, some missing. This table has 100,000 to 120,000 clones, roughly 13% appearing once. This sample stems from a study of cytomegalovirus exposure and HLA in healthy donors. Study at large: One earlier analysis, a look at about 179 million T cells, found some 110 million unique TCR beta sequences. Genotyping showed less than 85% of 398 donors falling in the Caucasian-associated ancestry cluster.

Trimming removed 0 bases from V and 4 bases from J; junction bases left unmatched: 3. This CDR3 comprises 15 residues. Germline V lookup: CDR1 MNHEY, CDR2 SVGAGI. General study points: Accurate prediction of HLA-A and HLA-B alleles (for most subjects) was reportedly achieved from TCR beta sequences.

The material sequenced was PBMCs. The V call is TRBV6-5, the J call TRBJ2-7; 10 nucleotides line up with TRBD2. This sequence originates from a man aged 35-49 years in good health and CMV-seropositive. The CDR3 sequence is CASSYSAAGGYEQYF. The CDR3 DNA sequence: TGTGCCAGCAGTTACTCCGCAGCGGGAGGGTACGAGCAGTACTTC.